The 5 T cell receptor beta chains below were found in one sample sequenced in a study of technical replicates of blood from several donors. Repertoires were generated with immunoSEQ multiplex PCR, while TCRdb's copy carries only in-frame clones and drops some. The sample lists about 70,000 clones, roughly 86% occurring once. The specimen sequenced was PBMCs. The receptors originated from a human donor in good health. Some clones in this sample may be carry-over from other donors' samples.

This clone showed up just a few times. The rearrangement links TRBV29-1 to TRBJ2-5; TRBD2 aligns across 13 bases. V lost 1 base to trimming and J lost 1 base; unmatched junction nucleotides: 3. Looked up from germline, CDR1 is SQVTM and CDR2 is ANQGSEA. The CDR3 has 16 amino acids. CDR3 DNA sequence: TGCAGCGTTGAAGGACTAGCGGGAGGTTCCCAAGAGACCCAGTACTTC. It specifies CSVEGLAGGSQETQYF.

This clone was detected only a few times. The rearrangement uses TRBV18 and TRBJ2-2, with D tentatively TRBD1 (5 bases). V was clipped by 3 bases and J by 0 bases, with 11 bases between them. This CDR3 comprises 16 residues. Germline CDR1 and CDR2: KGHSH and LQKENI. CDR3 coding DNA: TGTGCCAGCTCACCGGTTCAGGGCCCGAACACCGGGGAGCTGTTTTTT. The encoded protein is CASSPVQGPNTGELFF.

The chain has TRBV18 and TRBJ2-3, with a weak D call TRBD1 (6 bases). CDR3 size: 16 residues. Deletions cut 0 bases from V and 3 bases from J, with 13 bases between. Germline CDR1 is KGHSH and CDR2 is LQKENI. The DNA for the CDR3 is TGTGCCAGCTCACCACCCCAGGGGAAAGGGACAGATACGCAGTATTTT. Amino acids: CASSPPQGKGTDTQYF.

This sequence joins TRBV27 and TRBJ1-1; D is unresolved. The germline V gene has CDR1 MNHEY and CDR2 SMNVEV (reference sequence). The CDR3 runs to 15 residues. Trimming left V 2 bases short and J 4 bases short, with 14 bases between. CDR3 DNA: TGTGCCAGCAGTTTAGGGCGGGTGGTGGGCACTGAAGCTTTCTTT. Residues: CASSLGRVVGTEAFF.

The rearrangement uses TRBV7-3 and TRBJ2-7, with 7 bases lining up with TRBD1. V lost 2 bases, J lost 6 bases, and 4 bases stayed unmatched. The CDR3 totals 13 residues. The V gene's germline CDR1 is SGHTA and CDR2 FQGTGA. CDR3 protein: CASSLRQGTEQYF. CDR3 bases: TGTGCCAGCAGCTTACGACAGGGCACCGAGCAGTACTTC.